The entry below gives a single T cell receptor beta chain sequence along with its context. The method was immunoSEQ multiplex PCR; TCRdb's version includes in-frame clones alone and lacks a portion of them. The repertoire holds about 490,000 clones, with roughly 80% as singletons. This sample was included in a study of shared clonotypes between healthy human individuals. With 1 base removed from V and 6 bases from J, the gap between germline ends came to 13 bases. The CDR3 is 14 residues long. CDR1 and CDR2 from the germline V gene are SGHTA and FQGNSA. The receptor's source is a woman aged 35 to 49 in good health. Some clones in this sample may be carry-over from other donors' samples. The chain recombines TRBV7-2 with TRBJ2-7; D is perhaps TRBD1 (5 bases). The material sequenced was PBMCs. This chain's CDR3 is CASSLGGATSEQYF. As DNA, the CDR3 is TGTGCCAGCAGCTTAGGTGGGGCTACCAGCGAGCAGTACTTC.